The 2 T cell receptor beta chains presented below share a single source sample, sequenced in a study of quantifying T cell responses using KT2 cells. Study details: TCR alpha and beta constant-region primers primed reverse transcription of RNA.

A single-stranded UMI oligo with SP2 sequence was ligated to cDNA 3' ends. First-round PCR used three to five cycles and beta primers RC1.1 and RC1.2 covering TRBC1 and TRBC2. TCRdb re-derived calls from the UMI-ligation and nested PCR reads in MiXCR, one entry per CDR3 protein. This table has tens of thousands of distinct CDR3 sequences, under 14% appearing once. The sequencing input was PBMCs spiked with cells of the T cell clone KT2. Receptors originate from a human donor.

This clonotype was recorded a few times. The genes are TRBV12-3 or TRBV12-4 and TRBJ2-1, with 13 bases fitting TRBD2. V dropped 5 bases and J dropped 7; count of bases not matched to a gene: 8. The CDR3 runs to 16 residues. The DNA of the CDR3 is TGTGCCAGCAGTGTACGGACTAGCGGGAGTGGGAATGAGCAGTTCTTC. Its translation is CASSVRTSGSGNEQFF.

The DNA for the CDR3 is TGCAGTGCTAAGTGGCCCCAGGCGAGGCAGCCCCAGCATTTT. Translation: CSAKWPQARQPQHF. The V gene is TRBV20-1, the J gene TRBJ1-5; no reliable D call. With 4 bases removed from V and 7 bases from J, the gap between germline ends came to 17 bases. Germline values: CDR1 DFQATT, CDR2 SNEGSKA (reference sequence). The length of the CDR3 is 14 residues.